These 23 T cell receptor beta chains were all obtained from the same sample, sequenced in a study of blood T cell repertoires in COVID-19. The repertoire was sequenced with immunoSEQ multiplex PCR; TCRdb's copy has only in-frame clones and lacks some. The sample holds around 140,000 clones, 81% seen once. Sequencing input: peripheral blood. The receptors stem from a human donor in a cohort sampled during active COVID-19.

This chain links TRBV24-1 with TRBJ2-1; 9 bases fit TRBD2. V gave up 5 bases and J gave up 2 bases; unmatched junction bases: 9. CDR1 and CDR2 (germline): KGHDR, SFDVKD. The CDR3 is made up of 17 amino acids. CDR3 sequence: CATSGGVSGRTYNEQFF. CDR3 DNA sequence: TGTGCCACCAGTGGAGGGGTTAGCGGGAGAACCTACAATGAGCAGTTCTTC.

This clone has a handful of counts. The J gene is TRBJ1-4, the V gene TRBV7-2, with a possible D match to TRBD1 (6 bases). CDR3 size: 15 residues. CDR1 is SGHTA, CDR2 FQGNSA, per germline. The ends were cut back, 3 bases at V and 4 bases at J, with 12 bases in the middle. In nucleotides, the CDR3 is TGTGCCAGCAGCTTCCAGGGGCGGAATAATGAAAAACTGTTTTTT. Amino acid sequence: CASSFQGRNNEKLFF. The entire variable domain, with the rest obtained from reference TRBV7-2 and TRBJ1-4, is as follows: GAGVSQSPSNKVTEKGKDVELRCDPISGHTALYWYRQSLGQGLEFLIYFQGNSAPDKSGLPSDRFSAERTGGSVSTLTIQRTQQEDSAVYLCASSFQGRNNEKLFFGSGTQLSVL.

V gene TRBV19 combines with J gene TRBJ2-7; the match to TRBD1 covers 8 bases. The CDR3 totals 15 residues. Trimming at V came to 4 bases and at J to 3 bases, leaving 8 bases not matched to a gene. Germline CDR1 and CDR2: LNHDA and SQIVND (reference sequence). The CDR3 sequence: CASSNRRTGRYEQYF. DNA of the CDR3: TGTGCCAGTAGTAATCGCAGGACAGGGCGCTACGAGCAGTACTTC. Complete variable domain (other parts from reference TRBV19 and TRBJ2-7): DGGITQSPKYLFRKEGQNVTLSCEQNLNHDAMYWYRQDPGQGLRLIYYSQIVNDFQKGDIAEGYSVSREKKESFPLTVTSAQKNPTAFYLCASSNRRTGRYEQYFGPGTRLTVT.

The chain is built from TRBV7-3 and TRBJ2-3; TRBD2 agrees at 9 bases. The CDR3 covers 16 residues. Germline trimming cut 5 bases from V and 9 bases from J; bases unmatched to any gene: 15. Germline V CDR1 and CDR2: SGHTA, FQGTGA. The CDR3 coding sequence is TGTGCCAGCAGCCCTCACGCGGGAGGGCCGGGCGGGACGCAGTATTTT. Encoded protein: CASSPHAGGPGGTQYF.

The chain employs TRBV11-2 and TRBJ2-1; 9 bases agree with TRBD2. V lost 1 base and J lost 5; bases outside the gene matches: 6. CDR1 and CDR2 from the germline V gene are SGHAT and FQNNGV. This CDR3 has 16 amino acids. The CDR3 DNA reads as TGTGCCAGCAGCTTAGTGGCTAGCGGGGTAAACAATGAGCAGTTCTTC. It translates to CASSLVASGVNNEQFF. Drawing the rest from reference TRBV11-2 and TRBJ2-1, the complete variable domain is EAGVAQSPRYKIIEKRQSVAFWCNPISGHATLYWYQQILGQGPKLLIQFQNNGVVDDSQLPKDRFSAERLKGVDSTLKIQPAKLEDSAVYLCASSLVASGVNNEQFFGPGTRLTVL.

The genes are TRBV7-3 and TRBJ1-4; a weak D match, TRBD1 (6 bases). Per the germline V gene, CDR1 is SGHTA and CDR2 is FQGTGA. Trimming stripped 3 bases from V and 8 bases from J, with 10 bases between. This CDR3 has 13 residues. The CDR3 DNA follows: TGTGCCAGCAGCTTTCGTCAGGGGGAAAAACTGTTTTTT. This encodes CASSFRQGEKLFF.

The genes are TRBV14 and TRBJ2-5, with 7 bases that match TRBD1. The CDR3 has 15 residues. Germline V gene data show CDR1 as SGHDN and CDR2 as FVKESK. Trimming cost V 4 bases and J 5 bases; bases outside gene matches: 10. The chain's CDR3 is CASSPQGQSIETQYF. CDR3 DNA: TGTGCCAGCAGCCCACAGGGACAGTCAATTGAGACCCAGTACTTC. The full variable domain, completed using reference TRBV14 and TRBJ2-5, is EAGVTQFPSHSVIEKGQTVTLRCDPISGHDNLYWYRRVMGKEIKFLLHFVKESKQDESGMPNNRFLAERTGGTYSTLKVQPAELEDSGVYFCASSPQGQSIETQYFGPGTRLLVL.

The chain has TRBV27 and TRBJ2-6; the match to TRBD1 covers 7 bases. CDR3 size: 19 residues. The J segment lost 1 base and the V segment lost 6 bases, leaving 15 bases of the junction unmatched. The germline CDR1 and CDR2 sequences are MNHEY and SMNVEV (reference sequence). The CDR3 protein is CASSLNTGVGVSGANVLTF. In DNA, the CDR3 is TGTGCCAGCAGCCTGAACACAGGGGTAGGTGTGTCTGGGGCCAACGTCCTGACTTTC.

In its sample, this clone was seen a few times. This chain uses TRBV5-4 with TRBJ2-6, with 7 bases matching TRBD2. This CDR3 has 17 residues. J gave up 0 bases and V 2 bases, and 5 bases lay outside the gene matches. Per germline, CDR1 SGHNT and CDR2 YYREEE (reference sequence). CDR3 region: CASSFGGRSSGANVLTF. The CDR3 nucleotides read TGTGCCAGCAGCTTTGGCGGGAGAAGCTCTGGGGCCAACGTCCTGACTTTC.

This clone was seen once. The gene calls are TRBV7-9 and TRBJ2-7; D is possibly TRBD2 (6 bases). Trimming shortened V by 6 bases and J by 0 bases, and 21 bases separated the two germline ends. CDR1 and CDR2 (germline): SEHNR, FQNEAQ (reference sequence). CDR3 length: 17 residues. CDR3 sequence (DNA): TGTGCCAGCAGTCATCCAGCGCCGGGAGTGAGCTCCTACGAGCAGTACTTC. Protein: CASSHPAPGVSSYEQYF.

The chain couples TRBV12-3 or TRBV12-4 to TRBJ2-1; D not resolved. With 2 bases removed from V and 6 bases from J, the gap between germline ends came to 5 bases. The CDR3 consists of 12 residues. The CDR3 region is CASSLFLNEQFF. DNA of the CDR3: TGTGCCAGCAGTTTATTCCTCAATGAGCAGTTCTTC.

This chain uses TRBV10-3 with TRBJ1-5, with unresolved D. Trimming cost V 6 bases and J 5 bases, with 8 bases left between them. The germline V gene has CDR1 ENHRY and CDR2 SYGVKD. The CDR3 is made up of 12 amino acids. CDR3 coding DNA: TGTGCCATCAGCCAAACGGATCAGCCCCAGCATTTT. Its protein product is CAISQTDQPQHF.

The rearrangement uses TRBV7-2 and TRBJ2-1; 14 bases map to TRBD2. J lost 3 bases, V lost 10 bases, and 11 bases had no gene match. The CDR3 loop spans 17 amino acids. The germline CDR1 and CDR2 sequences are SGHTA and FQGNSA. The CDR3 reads CAIAGLAGVGDYNEQFF. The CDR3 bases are TGTGCCATCGCGGGACTAGCGGGAGTTGGTGACTACAATGAGCAGTTCTTC.

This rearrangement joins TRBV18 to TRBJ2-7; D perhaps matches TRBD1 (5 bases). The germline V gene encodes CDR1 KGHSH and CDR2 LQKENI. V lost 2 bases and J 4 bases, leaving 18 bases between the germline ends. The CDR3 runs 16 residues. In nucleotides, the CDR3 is TGTGCCAGCTCACCAGAAGACAGACTCGCCTATTACGAGCAGTACTTC. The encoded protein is CASSPEDRLAYYEQYF.

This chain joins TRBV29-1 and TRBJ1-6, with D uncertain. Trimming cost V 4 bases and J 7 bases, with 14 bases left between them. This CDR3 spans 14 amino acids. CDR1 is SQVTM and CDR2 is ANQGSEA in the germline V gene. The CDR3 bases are TGCAGCGTTGCAATAGCTGGCAACAATTCACCCCTCCACTTT. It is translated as CSVAIAGNNSPLHF. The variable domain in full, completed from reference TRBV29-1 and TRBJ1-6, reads SAVISQKPSRDICQRGTSLTIQCQVDSQVTMMFWYRQQPGQSLTLIATANQGSEATYESGFVIDKFPISRPNLTFSTLTVSNMSPEDSSIYLCSVAIAGNNSPLHFGNGTRLTVT.

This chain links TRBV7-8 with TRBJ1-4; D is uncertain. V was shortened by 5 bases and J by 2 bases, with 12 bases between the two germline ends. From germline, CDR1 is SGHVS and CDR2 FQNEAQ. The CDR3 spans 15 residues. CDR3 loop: CASSPYSGTNEKLFF. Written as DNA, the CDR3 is TGTGCCAGCAGCCCCTACAGCGGGACTAATGAAAAACTGTTTTTT.

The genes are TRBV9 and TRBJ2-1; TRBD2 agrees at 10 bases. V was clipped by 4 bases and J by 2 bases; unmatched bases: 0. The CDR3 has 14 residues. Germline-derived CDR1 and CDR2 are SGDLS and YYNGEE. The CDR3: CASSLAGAYNEQFF. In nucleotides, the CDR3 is TGTGCCAGCAGCCTAGCGGGGGCCTACAATGAGCAGTTCTTC.

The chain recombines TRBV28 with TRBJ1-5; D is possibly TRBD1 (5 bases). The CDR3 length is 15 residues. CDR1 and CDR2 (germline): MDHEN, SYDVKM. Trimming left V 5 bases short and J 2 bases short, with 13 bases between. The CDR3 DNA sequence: TGTGCCAGCAGTCCCCCCCCACAGGGCAATCAGCCCCAGCATTTT. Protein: CASSPPPQGNQPQHF.

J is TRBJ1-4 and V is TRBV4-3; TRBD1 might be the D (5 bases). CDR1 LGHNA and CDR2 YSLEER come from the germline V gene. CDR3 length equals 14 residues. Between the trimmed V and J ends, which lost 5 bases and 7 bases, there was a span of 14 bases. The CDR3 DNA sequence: TGCGCCAGCAGCAACCGGGACGGGGGTGAAAAACTGTTTTTT. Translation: CASSNRDGGEKLFF.

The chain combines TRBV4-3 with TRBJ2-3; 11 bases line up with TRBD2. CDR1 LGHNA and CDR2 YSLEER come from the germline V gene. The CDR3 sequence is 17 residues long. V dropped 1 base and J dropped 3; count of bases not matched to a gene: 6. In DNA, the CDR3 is TGCGCCAGCAGCCAAGGACGACTAGCGGGACAAACAGATACGCAGTATTTT. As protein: CASSQGRLAGQTDTQYF.

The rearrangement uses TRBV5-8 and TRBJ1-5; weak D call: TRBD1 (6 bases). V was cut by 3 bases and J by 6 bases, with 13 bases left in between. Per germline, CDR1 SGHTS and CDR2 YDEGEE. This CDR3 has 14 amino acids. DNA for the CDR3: TGTGCCAGCAGCTCGACCACAGGGTCTCAGCCCCAGCATTTT. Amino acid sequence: CASSSTTGSQPQHF.

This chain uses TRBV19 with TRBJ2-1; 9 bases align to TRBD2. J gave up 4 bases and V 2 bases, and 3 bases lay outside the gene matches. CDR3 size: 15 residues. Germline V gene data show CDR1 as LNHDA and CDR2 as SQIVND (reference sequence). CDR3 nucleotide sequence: TGTGCCAGTAGTATATCTAGCGGGGCTTACAATGAGCAGTTCTTC. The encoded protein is CASSISSGAYNEQFF.

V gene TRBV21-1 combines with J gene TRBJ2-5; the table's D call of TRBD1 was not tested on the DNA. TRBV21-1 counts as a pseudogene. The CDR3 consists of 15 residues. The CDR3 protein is CASSKRRGSKETQYF. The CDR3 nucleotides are TGTGCCAGCAGCAAACGCAGGGGCTCAAAGGAGACCCAGTACTTC.